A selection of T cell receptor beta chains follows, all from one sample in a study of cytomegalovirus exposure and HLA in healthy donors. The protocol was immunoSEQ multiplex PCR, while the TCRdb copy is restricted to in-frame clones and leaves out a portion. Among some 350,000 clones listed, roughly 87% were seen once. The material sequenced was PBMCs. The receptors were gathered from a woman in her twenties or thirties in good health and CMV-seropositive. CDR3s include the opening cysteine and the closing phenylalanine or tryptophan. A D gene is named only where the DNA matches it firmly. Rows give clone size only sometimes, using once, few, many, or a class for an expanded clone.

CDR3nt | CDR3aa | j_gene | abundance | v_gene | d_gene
TGTGCCGGACAGGGCTACAATGAGCAGTTCTTC | CAGQGYNEQFF | TRBJ2-1 | . | TRBV6-1 | TRBD1
TGTGCCAGCAGGAACGACAGATTGAACACTGAAGCTTTCTTT | CASRNDRLNTEAFF | TRBJ1-1 | . | TRBV28 | .
TGTGCCAGCAGTTACAGGGTTGAGTCACCCCTCCACTTT | CASSYRVESPLHF | TRBJ1-6 | . | TRBV6-5 | .
TGTGCCAGCAGTGTAGCGGGGGCGGGAGGGGCCAACGTCCTGACTTTC | CASSVAGAGGANVLTF | TRBJ2-6 | . | TRBV6-1 | TRBD2
TGTGCCTGGAGATCCGAATCGGGCTACATCAATGAAAAACTGTTTTTT | CAWRSESGYINEKLFF | TRBJ1-4 | . | TRBV30 | .
TGTGCCAGCAGTTTCGACAGGGGCCCCTACGAGCAGTACTTC | CASSFDRGPYEQYF | TRBJ2-7 | . | TRBV6-5 | TRBD1
TGTGCCAGCAGCTTTGGTAGGGGCTCTGGAAACACCATATATTTT | CASSFGRGSGNTIYF | TRBJ1-3 | once | TRBV5-6 | .
TGTGCCAGCAGCTTCTTGGGAGAATACGAGCAGTACTTC | CASSFLGEYEQYF | TRBJ2-7 | . | TRBV11-3 | .
TGTGCCTGGAGCGGGACAGGGGGACCGTACGAGCAGTACTTC | CAWSGTGGPYEQYF | TRBJ2-7 | . | TRBV30 | TRBD1
TGTGCCAGCAGTTACTCGGGTTGGGAGACCCAGTACTTC | CASSYSGWETQYF | TRBJ2-5 | . | TRBV6-5 | .
TGCGCCAGCAGCCCACTTCCCGAGGGGCCCTATGGCTACACCTTC | CASSPLPEGPYGYTF | TRBJ1-2 | . | TRBV5-1 | .
TGTGCCAGCAGTCCCCGGGACAGCAGATACGAGCAGTACTTC | CASSPRDSRYEQYF | TRBJ2-7 | . | TRBV28 | TRBD1
TGTGCCAGCAGCTTAGAGGCAGGGCTGGACACTGAAGCTTTCTTT | CASSLEAGLDTEAFF | TRBJ1-1 | . | TRBV7-6 | .
TGCGCCAGCAGCCAAGATAGGGGGGTTCAGCCCCAGCATTTT | CASSQDRGVQPQHF | TRBJ1-5 | . | TRBV4-3 | .
TGTGCCAGCAGTTATAGTAGAGACAGACCGAACACCGGGGAGCTGTTTTTT | CASSYSRDRPNTGELFF | TRBJ2-2 | . | TRBV28 | .
TGTGCCAGCAGCCCCGGGACAGTGAACACTGAAGCTTTCTTT | CASSPGTVNTEAFF | TRBJ1-1 | . | TRBV5-6 | TRBD1
TGCGCCAGCAGCTCTCCCACCGGGACTAGCGGGGCAAATGCCTACGAGCAGTACTTC | CASSSPTGTSGANAYEQYF | TRBJ2-7 | once | TRBV5-1 | TRBD2
TGCAGGCCCCCAGATACGCAGTATTTT | CRPPDTQYF | TRBJ2-3 | . | TRBV20-1 | .
TGTGCCAGCAGCTTAAGCTACAATGAGCAGTTCTTC | CASSLSYNEQFF | TRBJ2-1 | . | TRBV11-2 | .
TGCGCCAGCAGCGGTGCGTGGTCCACTAGCACAGATACGCAGTATTTT | CASSGAWSTSTDTQYF | TRBJ2-3 | once | TRBV5-1 | .
TGCAGTGCTAGAGGAGGGACGGAAGCTTTCTTT | CSARGGTEAFF | TRBJ1-1 | . | TRBV20-1 | .
TGTGCCAGCAGTCCTTATATGGCTAGCGGGAGGAAACCATCCACCGGGGAGCTGTTTTTT | CASSPYMASGRKPSTGELFF | TRBJ2-2 | . | TRBV27 | TRBD2
TGTGCCAGCAGTTTCACAGGGGACTATGGCTACACCTTC | CASSFTGDYGYTF | TRBJ1-2 | few | TRBV27 | TRBD1